These T cell receptor beta chains were read from a single sample in a study of T-cell memory formation after mild COVID-19. TCRdb re-derived calls from the 5' RACE reads in MiXCR, one entry per CDR3 protein. Of roughly 450,000 distinct CDR3 sequences listed, 15% to 20% are singletons. Sequencing was performed on PBMCs or a T cell subset sorted from them (not recorded which). The receptors shown here come from an adult woman who had mild COVID-19 (a few samples of this study predate the infection). Cell type and time point are not known. CDR3s include the opening cysteine and the closing phenylalanine or tryptophan. The order of the fields is V gene, D gene, J gene, clone size, CDR3 DNA, CDR3 protein. D genes are given only for firm matches. The size of a clone is reported for some rows only, either as once, few or many, or as a class for expanded clones.

TRBV5-6	NA	TRBJ1-2	NA	TGTGCCAGCAGCTTGGGCGGACAGAGGTATGGCTACACCTTC	CASSLGGQRYGYTF
TRBV5-1	NA	TRBJ2-3	NA	TGCGCCAGCAGCTTGGACCGGGTAGGGGGCACAGATACGCAGTATTTT	CASSLDRVGGTDTQYF
TRBV15	NA	TRBJ2-5	NA	TGTGCCACCAGCAGAGATGGAGATACAGCCCAGGAGACCCAGTACTTC	CATSRDGDTAQETQYF
TRBV14	NA	TRBJ2-1	NA	TGTGCCAGCAGCGCGGTGCGCTGGGGTGAGCAGTTCTTC	CASSAVRWGEQFF
TRBV30	NA	TRBJ2-7	NA	TGTGCCTGGGACCGGACAGTCTCCTACGAGCAGTACTTC	CAWDRTVSYEQYF
TRBV2	NA	TRBJ1-5	few	TGTGCCAGCAGCGCCAGTAACCCCCAACCCCAGCATTTT	CASSASNPQPQHF
TRBV9	NA	TRBJ2-1	few	TGTGCCAGCAGCGCAGCTCAAGGGACTCTTAGCGCCGAGCAGTTCTTC	CASSAAQGTLSAEQFF
TRBV11-2	NA	TRBJ1-5	NA	TGTGCCAGCAGCCCACTATCAGGGCCCAATCAGCCCCAGCATTTT	CASSPLSGPNQPQHF
TRBV9	NA	TRBJ1-2	NA	TGTGCCAGCAGCGTAGCTGAAAGGGTTCGCTATGGCTACACCTTC	CASSVAERVRYGYTF
TRBV20-1	TRBD2	TRBJ2-3	NA	TGCAGTGCTTCTCTAGCGGGGGACACAGATACGCAGTATTTT	CSASLAGDTDTQYF
TRBV20-1	NA	TRBJ1-5	NA	TGCAGTGCTAGACAGGGTCTGTATAGCAATCAGCCCCAGCATTTT	CSARQGLYSNQPQHF
TRBV12-3/TRBV12-4	NA	TRBJ2-7	NA	TGTGCCAGCAGCTCCACTGCCATATACGAGCAGTACTTC	CASSSTAIYEQYF
TRBV11-3	NA	TRBJ2-1	NA	TGTGCCAGCAGCTTAGTGGGAATTGAGCAGTTCTTC	CASSLVGIEQFF
TRBV11-2	NA	TRBJ2-4	NA	TGTGCCAGCAGCTTAGAAGGACCGACGTTTCAGTACTTC	CASSLEGPTFQYF
TRBV4-1	NA	TRBJ1-5	few	TGCGCCAGCAGCCAAGGCCGGGGGGAGAGGCAGCCCCAGCATTTT	CASSQGRGERQPQHF
TRBV20-1	TRBD1	TRBJ2-7	NA	TGCAGTGCTCGATCCGGGACAGGGGAGTACGAGCAGTACTTC	CSARSGTGEYEQYF
TRBV6-5	TRBD1	TRBJ1-5	few	TGTGCCAGCAGTGCGACAGGGATGTTTCAGCCCCAGCATTTT	CASSATGMFQPQHF
TRBV12-3/TRBV12-4	NA	TRBJ2-5	few	TGTGCCAGCCTCGAGGGGGGTACGGGCCGCGAGACCCAGTACTTC	CASLEGGTGRETQYF
TRBV6-1	TRBD2	TRBJ2-7	few	TGTGCCAGCAGTTCTAGCGGCGCGGGGGAGCAGTACTTC	CASSSSGAGEQYF
TRBV12-3/TRBV12-4	NA	TRBJ1-2	NA	TGTGCCAGCAGTAGTAAACAGAGAAGCCCCTATGGCTACACCTTC	CASSSKQRSPYGYTF
TRBV20-1	NA	TRBJ1-1	NA	TGCAGTGCTAGGAGGGGGGGTGGCACTGAAGCTTTCTTT	CSARRGGGTEAFF
TRBV5-6	NA	TRBJ2-1	many	TGTGCCAGCAGCTTGGCGGGTGAGCAGTTCTTC	CASSLAGEQFF
TRBV4-1	TRBD2	TRBJ2-1	few	TGCGCCAGCAGCCAAGTCCCCGGCGCGGGAGCTTCCACTGAGCAGTTCTTC	CASSQVPGAGASTEQFF
TRBV7-2	TRBD1	TRBJ1-3	few	TGTGCCAGCAGTTGGACAGGAAACTCTGGAAACACCATATATTTT	CASSWTGNSGNTIYF
TRBV9	NA	TRBJ1-1	NA	TGTGCCAGCAGCGTAGGCCAGAGGAACACTGAAGCTTTCTTT	CASSVGQRNTEAFF
TRBV5-8	NA	TRBJ1-1	NA	TGTGCCAGCAGCTTGGAGGGGAGAAGGAACGGAGCTTTCTTT	CASSLEGRRNGAFF
TRBV29-1	NA	TRBJ1-2	NA	TGCACCTCGAGGGACGGAGCGGCTGGCTACACCTTC	CTSRDGAAGYTF
TRBV24-1	TRBD2	TRBJ2-1	few	TGTGCCACCAGTGACAGACTAGCGGGAGATAAGAATGAGCAGTTCTTC	CATSDRLAGDKNEQFF
TRBV4-1	TRBD2	TRBJ2-3	few	TGCGCCAGCAGCTTGGGACTAGCGGGGGGCGGGGCAGATACGCAGTATTTT	CASSLGLAGGGADTQYF
TRBV24-1	NA	TRBJ2-1	few	TGTGCCACCAGCGACCCTGGGGCAGGGACCTACAATGAGCAGTTCTTC	CATSDPGAGTYNEQFF
TRBV20-1	NA	TRBJ2-1	few	TGCAGTGCTAGGGAAGCGGAGAGCTCCTACAATGAGCAGTTCTTC	CSAREAESSYNEQFF
TRBV29-1	NA	TRBJ1-1	few	TGCAGTGGTTTCGGGGTATCCCCTGAAGCTTTCTTT	CSGFGVSPEAFF
TRBV6-2/TRBV6-3	TRBD2	TRBJ2-3	NA	TGTGCCAGCAGTTACGAGGCGGGAGGCTCAGATACGCAGTATTTT	CASSYEAGGSDTQYF
TRBV3-1	TRBD2	TRBJ2-5	few	TGTGCCAGCAGCCAAGGACTAGCGGGTCTAGAGACCCAGTACTTC	CASSQGLAGLETQYF
TRBV9	NA	TRBJ2-7	few	TGTGCCAGCAGCGTAGAAATGGGTTCCTACGAGCAGTACTTC	CASSVEMGSYEQYF
TRBV4-3	TRBD1	TRBJ1-1	NA	TGCGCCAGCAGCCAAGCGGACAGGGCCGCTGAAGCTTTCTTT	CASSQADRAAEAFF
TRBV4-3	TRBD2	TRBJ2-2	NA	TGCGCCAGCAGCCCGCGGGAGTCAAACGGGGAGCTGTTTTTT	CASSPRESNGELFF
TRBV3-1	TRBD1	TRBJ2-1	few	TGTGCCAGCACCCGCGGGACAGGTTATGATGAGCAGTTCTTC	CASTRGTGYDEQFF
TRBV4-2	NA	TRBJ2-7	NA	TGTGCCAGCAGCCAAGCCCAACAGGCCGCCCACGACGAGCAGTACTTC	CASSQAQQAAHDEQYF
TRBV4-3	TRBD2	TRBJ2-7	few	TGCGCCAGCAGCCAAGATTGGAGCGGGAGAGGGGGAGAGCAGTACTTC	CASSQDWSGRGGEQYF
TRBV5-1	NA	TRBJ1-2	NA	TGCGCCAGCAGCTTGAAAGGGGCAAAGGGCTACACCTTC	CASSLKGAKGYTF
TRBV11-3	NA	TRBJ2-5	few	TGTGCCAGCAGGGACTGGGGGGAGACCCAGTACTTC	CASRDWGETQYF
TRBV24-1	NA	TRBJ1-1	NA	TGTGCCACCAGTGATAGTAAGGACAGTTCGAGGGGGAACACTGAAGCTTTCTTT	CATSDSKDSSRGNTEAFF
TRBV6-1	NA	TRBJ2-7	many	TGTGCCAGCAGTGAAGGGCGGAACCCGGTTGGCGAGCAGTACTTC	CASSEGRNPVGEQYF
TRBV10-2	NA	TRBJ2-3	few	TGCGCCAGCAGTGAGTGGGGGGCTAGCACAGATACGCAGTATTTT	CASSEWGASTDTQYF
TRBV30	NA	TRBJ2-7	NA	TGTGCCTGGAGTGCGGACACTTCCTACGAGCAGTACTTC	CAWSADTSYEQYF
TRBV6-2/TRBV6-3	NA	TRBJ2-3	once	TGTGCCAGCAGACGACTAACTATTTCTCGCACAGATACGCAGTATTTT	CASRRLTISRTDTQYF
TRBV7-9	TRBD2	TRBJ2-4	NA	TGTGCCAGCAGCCAGACTAGCGGGACGCGGAACATTCAGTACTTC	CASSQTSGTRNIQYF
TRBV7-8	NA	TRBJ2-1	NA	TGTGCCAGCAGCTCCAACTATATCGGCGAGCAGTTCTTC	CASSSNYIGEQFF
TRBV27	NA	TRBJ1-1	few	TGTGCCAGCAGTTCTTTTGGGGGCAGTCACACTGAAGCTTTCTTT	CASSSFGGSHTEAFF
TRBV11-2	NA	TRBJ2-6	many	TGTGCCAGCAGCTTAAATATAGGGGCCTCCTCTGGGGCCAACGTCCTGACTTTC	CASSLNIGASSGANVLTF
TRBV5-1	TRBD2	TRBJ2-1	NA	TGCGCCAGCAGGACTAGCGGGAATCAGAATGAGCAGTTCTTC	CASRTSGNQNEQFF
TRBV21-1	NA	TRBJ2-7	few	TGTGCCAGCTCCCACAGGGGAAACGAGCAGTACTTC	CASSHRGNEQYF
TRBV7-6	NA	TRBJ2-1	few	TGTGCCAGCAGCTTCTCCGGACTAGAGCAGTTCTTC	CASSFSGLEQFF
TRBV5-5	NA	TRBJ2-5	few	TGTGCCAGCAGCTTACTCGGGAAAGAGACCCAGTACTTC	CASSLLGKETQYF
TRBV7-3	NA	TRBJ1-6	few	TGTGCCAGCAGCTCTGGGCATAATTCACCCCTCCACTTT	CASSSGHNSPLHF
TRBV12-3/TRBV12-4	TRBD2	TRBJ2-7	many	TGTGCCAGCAGTTTTTGGCTAGCGGGAGGTTACTCCTACGAGCAGTACTTC	CASSFWLAGGYSYEQYF
TRBV15	NA	TRBJ2-3	NA	TGTGCCACCAGCAGACACAGGTACCACCGCACAGATACGCAGTATTTT	CATSRHRYHRTDTQYF
TRBV7-2	NA	TRBJ2-2	NA	TGTGCCAGCAGCTCTACGGGGTCCGGGGAGCTGTTTTTT	CASSSTGSGELFF